What follows is one T cell receptor beta chain and its context. Its cognate antigen is unknown. Assay used: immunoSEQ multiplex PCR; TCRdb lists only in-frame clones, some missing. The sample has more than 55,000 clones; 96% are singletons. The CDR3 covers 16 residues. V lost 1 base, J lost 3 bases, and 15 bases lay in between. From germline, CDR1 is SGHTA and CDR2 FQGNSA. These data originate in a study of cytomegalovirus exposure and HLA in healthy donors. Findings and caveats of the study: Most TCRs appeared rarely, but some public TCRs recurred in many donors.

The V gene is TRBV7-2, the J gene TRBJ1-1, with a weak D call TRBD1 (6 bases). The sequencing input was PBMCs. This receptor was taken from a man aged 18 to 29 in good health and CMV-seronegative. The CDR3 sequence: CASSLEAGALYTEAFF. DNA of the CDR3: TGTGCCAGCAGCTTAGAGGCAGGGGCATTGTACACTGAAGCTTTCTTT. The variable domain in full, with the rest retrieved from reference TRBV7-2 and TRBJ1-1, is GAGVSQSPSNKVTEKGKDVELRCDPISGHTALYWYRQSLGQGLEFLIYFQGNSAPDKSGLPSDRFSAERTGGSVSTLTIQRTQQEDSAVYLCASSLEAGALYTEAFFGQGTRLTVV.